This record concerns one T cell receptor beta chain sequence. Using immunoSEQ multiplex PCR, the repertoire was profiled, and TCRdb retains in-frame clones only, with some absent. Counted here are about 450,000 clones, less than 80% occurring once; the ten biggest clones make up approximately 12%. This record belongs to a study of shared clonotypes between healthy human individuals. The specimen was PBMCs. The clonotype comes from a woman between 40 and 50 years old in good health. Some clones in this sample may be carry-over from other donors' samples.

The DNA for the CDR3 is TGTGCCAGCAGTTATCCCCTAGCGGGAGTCTCCAATGAGCAGTTCTTC. This codes for CASSYPLAGVSNEQFF. The chain couples TRBV28 to TRBJ2-1; 10 nucleotides match TRBD2. The CDR3 extends over 16 amino acids. Germline CDR1 MDHEN, CDR2 SYDVKM. Trimming removed 4 bases from V and 6 bases from J; junction bases left unmatched: 9.